A single sample is the source of the 21 T cell receptor beta chains below, sequenced in a study of OX40 agonist ivuxolimab in advanced cancers. The method was immunoSEQ multiplex PCR; TCRdb's version includes in-frame clones alone and lacks a portion of them. The sample lists some 68,000 clones, 70% to 90% occurring once. Here the sequenced sample was CD4+ or CD8+ T cells sorted from blood, taken in a trial of the OX40 agonist ivuxolimab. These receptors originate from an adult with an advanced solid tumor such as melanoma, head and neck, liver or kidney cancer.

This sequence joins TRBV19 and TRBJ1-5; TRBD1 aligns across 8 bases. The CDR3 runs 13 residues. Germline loops: CDR1 LNHDA, CDR2 SQIVND (reference sequence). Trimming cost V 5 bases and J 7 bases; bases outside gene matches: 4. In DNA form, the CDR3 reads TGTGCCAGTAGTCTGACAGGGGAGCAGCCCCAGCATTTT. Translation gives CASSLTGEQPQHF.

The genes are TRBV19 and TRBJ2-2; D not certain. The CDR3 runs to 13 residues. Trimming pared 5 bases from V and 8 bases from J, leaving 12 bases between. CDR1 and CDR2 from the germline V gene are LNHDA and SQIVND (reference sequence). CDR3 in amino acids: CASSSSVGGELFF. CDR3 DNA: TGTGCCAGTAGTTCCTCTGTGGGGGGGGAGCTGTTTTTT.

Here the CDR3 reads CSSYIAGREYNEQFF. The DNA of the CDR3 is TGCAGCTCTTATATAGCGGGAAGAGAGTACAATGAGCAGTTCTTC. V and J are TRBV29-1 and TRBJ2-1; 8 bases fit TRBD2. V dropped 8 bases and J dropped 4; count of bases not matched to a gene: 13. This CDR3 has 15 amino acids. CDR1 is SQVTM and CDR2 is ANQGSEA in the germline V gene.

CDR3 residues: CASSGQGTNQPQHF. CDR3 nucleotide sequence: TGTGCCAGCAGTGGACAGGGTACCAATCAGCCCCAGCATTTT. The chain is built from TRBV27 and TRBJ1-5; the match to TRBD1 covers 8 bases. This CDR3 spans 14 amino acids. Per germline, CDR1 MNHEY and CDR2 SMNVEV (reference sequence). V shed 5 bases, J shed 3 bases, and the junction held 3 bases outside the gene matches.

This chain joins TRBV27 and TRBJ2-1; 9 bases align to TRBD2. CDR1 is MNHEY, CDR2 SMNVEV, per germline (reference sequence). The CDR3 runs 15 residues. V shed 3 bases, J shed 1 base, and the junction held 1 base outside the gene matches. The chain's CDR3 is CASSFSGRSYNEQFF. Written as DNA, the CDR3 is TGTGCCAGCAGTTTTAGCGGGAGATCCTACAATGAGCAGTTCTTC.

The rearrangement links TRBV19 to TRBJ1-2; 7 nucleotides line up with TRBD1. Unmatched junction bases numbered 16, after V lost 4 bases and J lost 8 bases. The CDR3 extends over 16 amino acids. The germline V gene encodes CDR1 LNHDA and CDR2 SQIVND (reference sequence). The chain's CDR3 is CASSTQHSRTGEGYTF. In nucleotides, the CDR3 is TGTGCCAGTAGTACCCAGCACTCAAGGACAGGCGAAGGCTACACCTTC.

This sequence joins TRBV28 and TRBJ2-7; D uncertain. The germline V gene has CDR1 MDHEN and CDR2 SYDVKM. The CDR3 is made up of 15 amino acids. Trimming stripped 6 bases from V and 0 bases from J, with 15 bases between. CDR3 bases: TGTGCCAGCAGCTCGATTCAGCGATACTCCTACGAGCAGTACTTC. Translating gives CASSSIQRYSYEQYF. Using reference TRBV28 and TRBJ2-7 for the parts outside the CDR3, the full variable domain is DVKVTQSSRYLVKRTGEKVFLECVQDMDHENMFWYRQDPGLGLRLIYFSYDVKMKEKGDIPEGYSVSREKKERFSLILESASTNQTSMYLCASSSIQRYSYEQYFGPGTRLTVT.

The chain employs TRBV21-1 and TRBJ2-6; no check of the table's D call, TRBD1, against the DNA was made. TRBV21-1 is described as a pseudogene. The CDR3 extends over 19 amino acids. In DNA, the CDR3 is TGTGCCAGCAGCAAAGCGGGGGGACAGGACATCTCTGGGGCCAACGTCCTGACTTTC. This sequence encodes CASSKAGGQDISGANVLTF.

The rearrangement uses TRBV2 and TRBJ2-6; no firm D call. CDR1 is SNHLY and CDR2 is FYNNEI in the germline V gene. The CDR3 length is 14 residues. Trimming removed 4 bases at V and 2 bases at J, with 6 bases between. CDR3 nucleotide sequence: TGTGCCAGCAGTGGATGGGCTGGGGCCAACGTCCTGACTTTC. Protein product: CASSGWAGANVLTF. The whole variable domain, remainder taken from reference TRBV2 and TRBJ2-6, is EPEVTQTPSHQVTQMGQEVILRCVPISNHLYFYWYRQILGQKVEFLVSFYNNEISEKSEIFDDQFSVERPDGSNFTLKIRSTKLEDSAMYFCASSGWAGANVLTFGAGSRLTVL.

V usage is TRBV5-4 and J usage is TRBJ2-5; D might be TRBD1 or TRBD2, each matching 5 bases. CDR3 length equals 17 residues. Germline assignment: CDR1 SGHNT and CDR2 YYREEE (reference sequence). Trimming pared 0 bases from V and 5 bases from J, leaving 20 bases between. CDR3 loop: CASSLGGDYGSGETQYF. In DNA form, the CDR3 reads TGTGCCAGCAGCTTGGGGGGAGACTACGGATCAGGGGAGACCCAGTACTTC.

The chain employs TRBV6-1 and TRBJ2-7, with 10 bases matching TRBD2. CDR3 size: 15 residues. With 0 bases clipped from V and 4 bases from J, the junction kept 3 bases outside the gene matches. Germline CDR1 reads MNHNS; CDR2 reads SASEGT. CDR3 residues: CASSEAPSGRYEQYF. The CDR3 bases are TGTGCCAGCAGTGAAGCGCCTAGCGGGAGATACGAGCAGTACTTC.

This clone was observed a single time. This chain uses TRBV5-1 with TRBJ2-1; 7 bases match TRBD2. The V gene's germline CDR1 is SGHRS and CDR2 YFSETQ. V lost 7 bases to trimming and J lost 15 bases; unmatched junction nucleotides: 34. The CDR3 covers 19 residues. The CDR3, as DNA: TGCGCCAGCGGATTGGACGGGAGGCCGAGTACAATGAGCAGTTTAGGGTCGTTCTTC. Residues: CASGLDGRPSTMSSLGSFF.

The J gene is TRBJ2-3, the V gene TRBV5-1; D may be TRBD2 (6 bases). Germline CDR1 reads SGHRS; CDR2 reads YFSETQ. The CDR3 extends over 14 amino acids. Trimming left V 3 bases short and J 0 bases short, with 8 bases between. The CDR3 nucleotides are TGCGCCAGCAGCTACGGGACTAGCACAGATACGCAGTATTTT. As protein: CASSYGTSTDTQYF. The full variable domain, with the rest looked up from reference TRBV5-1 and TRBJ2-3, is KAGVTQTPRYLIKTRGQQVTLSCSPISGHRSVSWYQQTPGQGLQFLFEYFSETQRNKGNFPGRFSGRQFSNSRSEMNVSTLELGDSALYLCASSYGTSTDTQYFGPGTRLTVL.

This chain uses TRBV7-8 with TRBJ1-5; a weak D match, TRBD1 (6 bases). Trimming removed 1 base from V and 7 bases from J, with 8 bases in between. Per the germline V gene, CDR1 is SGHVS and CDR2 is FQNEAQ. This CDR3 is built from 13 residues. The CDR3 DNA sequence: TGTGCCAGCAGCTTAGAAGGGGGGCAGCCCCAGCATTTT. This encodes CASSLEGGQPQHF.

The chain recombines TRBV29-1 with TRBJ2-7; D is perhaps TRBD1 (7 bases). There are 14 residues in the CDR3. V was pared by 1 base and J by 1 base, with 11 bases between. CDR1 and CDR2 from the germline V gene are SQVTM and ANQGSEA. In DNA, the CDR3 is TGCAGCGTTGAAGGACAGGGAGGATCCTACGAGCAGTACTTC. It codes for CSVEGQGGSYEQYF.

V gene TRBV2 combines with J gene TRBJ2-1; no firm D call. The CDR3 length is 13 residues. Germline V CDR1 and CDR2: SNHLY, FYNNEI. V lost 6 bases and J lost 5, with 11 bases in between. CDR3: CASSKTKDNEQFF. As DNA, the CDR3 is TGTGCCAGCAGCAAAACGAAGGACAATGAGCAGTTCTTC.

The V gene is TRBV14, the J gene TRBJ2-7; D is unclear. Trimming cost V 4 bases and J 3 bases, with 7 bases left between them. The length of the CDR3 is 12 residues. CDR1 and CDR2 (germline): SGHDN, FVKESK. The CDR3 nucleotides read TGTGCCAGCAGCCGGAGTAGCTACGAGCAGTACTTC. Its translation: CASSRSSYEQYF. Together with reference TRBV14 and TRBJ2-7, the CDR3 gives the full variable domain: EAGVTQFPSHSVIEKGQTVTLRCDPISGHDNLYWYRRVMGKEIKFLLHFVKESKQDESGMPNNRFLAERTGGTYSTLKVQPAELEDSGVYFCASSRSSYEQYFGPGTRLTVT.

V usage is TRBV29-1 and J usage is TRBJ1-2, with TRBD1 matching 12 bases. Germline V gene sequence: CDR1 SQVTM, CDR2 ANQGSEA. The CDR3 runs 13 residues. The V segment lost 6 bases and the J segment 3 bases; nucleotides outside the gene matches: 2. This CDR3 reads CSVGTGGDYGYTF. CDR3 bases: TGCAGCGTAGGGACAGGGGGCGACTATGGCTACACCTTC.

The chain combines TRBV19 with TRBJ1-5; 8 bases agree with TRBD1. V was pared by 8 bases and J by 7 bases, with 1 base of the junction left unmatched. There are 11 residues in the CDR3. CDR1 is LNHDA, CDR2 SQIVND, per germline (reference sequence). The CDR3 DNA sequence: TGTGCCAGTGGACAGGGCCAGCCCCAGCATTTT. Translated, it gives CASGQGQPQHF.

The rearrangement uses TRBV6-1 and TRBJ2-7; D remains unclear. This CDR3 has 14 amino acids. Germline CDR1 reads MNHNS; CDR2 reads SASEGT. Deletions cut 5 bases from V and 0 bases from J, with 11 bases between. This CDR3 is CASSLRALSYEQYF. In DNA, the CDR3 is TGTGCCAGCAGTTTAAGGGCCCTCTCCTACGAGCAGTACTTC.

The count of this clone is one. This chain joins TRBV11-3 and TRBJ2-1; TRBD2 agrees at 7 bases. Germline CDR1 SGHNT, CDR2 YENEEA. This CDR3 contains 14 residues. J gave up 3 bases and V 2 bases, and 1 base lay outside the gene matches. CDR3 DNA sequence: TGTGCCAGCAGCTTAACTAGCGTCTACAATGAGCAGTTCTTC. Translated, it gives CASSLTSVYNEQFF.